The 32 T cell receptor beta chains below come from one sample, sequenced in a study of OX40 agonist ivuxolimab in advanced cancers. Assay used: immunoSEQ multiplex PCR; TCRdb lists only in-frame clones, some missing. The sample records fewer than 65,000 clones, roughly 89% being singletons. Source: CD4+ or CD8+ T cells sorted from blood, taken in a trial of the OX40 agonist ivuxolimab. The source is an adult with an advanced solid tumor such as melanoma, head and neck, liver or kidney cancer.

The CDR3 here is CAWSVGGRVRNSPLHF. In nucleotides, the CDR3 is TGTGCCTGGAGTGTAGGAGGTAGGGTGCGAAATTCACCCCTCCACTTT. This rearrangement joins TRBV30 to TRBJ1-6; D not certain. Germline CDR1 reads GTSNPN; CDR2 reads SVGIG (reference sequence). Trimming pared 0 bases from V and 7 bases from J, leaving 16 bases between. CDR3 length: 16 amino acids.

V and J are TRBV15 and TRBJ1-4; 9 bases map to TRBD1. Germline V CDR1 and CDR2: LNHNV, YYDKDF (reference sequence). Losses at the gene ends were 3 bases for V and 4 bases for J; bases not matched to a gene: 6. The CDR3 runs to 16 residues. The CDR3 spells CATSRGGQGHNEKLFF. CDR3 nucleotide sequence: TGTGCCACCAGCAGGGGGGGACAGGGTCATAATGAAAAACTGTTTTTT.

The chain has TRBV4-3 and TRBJ2-5, with TRBD2 matching 13 bases. Germline V gene sequence: CDR1 LGHNA, CDR2 YSLEER. CDR3 length: 17 amino acids. V lost 2 bases to trimming and J lost 2 bases; unmatched junction nucleotides: 5. The CDR3, as DNA: TGCGCCAGCAGCCAAAGACTAGCGGGGGGAACTCAAGAGACCCAGTACTTC. As protein: CASSQRLAGGTQETQYF.

The J gene is TRBJ2-7, the V gene TRBV7-2; possibly TRBD2 for D (5 bases). Trimming pared 0 bases from V and 2 bases from J, leaving 14 bases between. The CDR3 has 16 amino acids. Per the germline V gene, CDR1 is SGHTA and CDR2 is FQGNSA. The CDR3 nucleotides read TGTGCCAGCAGCTTAGCCAGCGGCAGCGGTACCTACGAGCAGTACTTC. The encoded protein is CASSLASGSGTYEQYF.

This sequence joins TRBV7-6 and TRBJ2-1; TRBD2 agrees at 10 bases. V dropped 2 bases and J dropped 8; count of bases not matched to a gene: 3. CDR3 length equals 14 residues. Germline V gives CDR1 SGHVS, CDR2 FNYEAQ. The CDR3 coding sequence is TGTGCCAGCAGCTTACCTAGCGGGAGCGATGAGCAGTTCTTC. Translating it yields CASSLPSGSDEQFF.

The chain links TRBV7-9 to TRBJ2-5; D gene unclear. Trimming removed 1 base at V and 5 bases at J, with 8 bases between. The CDR3 is 13 amino acids. Germline V lookup: CDR1 SEHNR, CDR2 FQNEAQ (reference sequence). The CDR3 region is CASSLGPRETQYF. For the CDR3, the DNA is TGTGCCAGCAGCTTAGGACCGCGGGAGACCCAGTACTTC.

This rearrangement joins TRBV7-2 to TRBJ2-7; D remains unclear. Germline V lookup: CDR1 SGHTA, CDR2 FQGNSA. V lost 5 bases and J 4 bases, leaving 15 bases between the germline ends. This CDR3 contains 14 residues. The CDR3 nucleotides are TGTGCCAGCAGCCCCTTAGCCCAGGCGTACGAGCAGTACTTC. Amino acids: CASSPLAQAYEQYF.

In DNA form, the CDR3 reads TGTGCCAGCAGCCACCCCGGGACTATCGCGCAGTATTTT. Translation gives CASSHPGTIAQYF. The chain carries TRBV11-2 and TRBJ2-3; 7 nucleotides agree with TRBD2. With V trimmed by 5 bases and J by 10 bases, 9 bases remained unmatched. This CDR3 spans 13 amino acids. The germline V gene encodes CDR1 SGHAT and CDR2 FQNNGV.

The rearrangement joins TRBV6-4 to TRBJ2-5; D ambiguous. Germline V CDR1 and CDR2: MRHNA, SNTAGT. V was pared by 4 bases and J by 3 bases, with 9 bases between. This CDR3 is 13 amino acids long. The CDR3 DNA follows: TGTGCCAGCAGTGGTGGTGGTAAAGAGACCCAGTACTTC. It encodes CASSGGGKETQYF.

The rearrangement uses TRBV7-6 and TRBJ1-1; D possibly corresponds to TRBD1 (6 bases). Trimming stripped 0 bases from V and 3 bases from J, with 11 bases between. From germline, CDR1 is SGHVS and CDR2 FNYEAQ. This CDR3 is built from 15 residues. CDR3 loop: CASSLAAGADTEAFF. The CDR3 DNA follows: TGTGCCAGCAGCTTAGCGGCAGGGGCGGACACTGAAGCTTTCTTT.

The chain employs TRBV19 and TRBJ1-5, with D maybe TRBD1 (5 bases). Per the germline V gene, CDR1 is LNHDA and CDR2 is SQIVND (reference sequence). V dropped 5 bases and J dropped 0 bases, with 11 bases sitting between them. There are 15 residues in the CDR3. The CDR3 DNA reads TGTGCCAGTAGTGTGAACAGGCCTAGCAATCAGCCCCAGCATTTT. This gives the protein CASSVNRPSNQPQHF.

The CDR3 is CASSRNTEAFF. CDR3 DNA: TGTGCCAGCAGCCGAAACACTGAAGCTTTCTTT. The gene calls are TRBV11-2 and TRBJ1-1, with D uncertain. The CDR3 is 11 amino acids. Trimming took off 5 bases at V and 2 bases at J, with 3 bases between the two ends. Germline-derived CDR1 and CDR2 are SGHAT and FQNNGV.

The CDR3 DNA reads TGTGCCAGCAGCTTAAGGGCGAACACTGAAGCTTTCTTT. This codes for CASSLRANTEAFF. This chain uses TRBV7-2 with TRBJ1-1; D gene ambiguous. Trimming left V 2 bases short and J 1 base short, with 5 bases between. CDR3 length equals 13 residues. Germline loops: CDR1 SGHTA, CDR2 FQGNSA.

The genes are TRBV7-8 and TRBJ1-2, with D hard to call. V was shortened by 5 bases and J by 8 bases, with 18 bases between the two germline ends. The germline V gene encodes CDR1 SGHVS and CDR2 FQNEAQ. The CDR3 length is 14 residues. CDR3 sequence: CASSPLGREEGYTF. The DNA for the CDR3 is TGTGCCAGCAGCCCCCTCGGGCGGGAGGAAGGCTACACCTTC.

V and J are TRBV7-9 and TRBJ1-1, with unresolved D. Germline CDR1 SEHNR, CDR2 FQNEAQ (reference sequence). The CDR3 extends over 13 amino acids. V lost 1 base to trimming and J lost 3 bases, with 6 bases between them. The CDR3 protein is CASSLGPDTEAFF. Here the CDR3 DNA reads TGTGCCAGCAGCTTAGGACCAGACACTGAAGCTTTCTTT.

A single count supports this clone. The chain employs TRBV7-6 and TRBJ2-3; D possibly corresponds to TRBD2 (6 bases). Germline V CDR1 and CDR2: SGHVS, FNYEAQ. Trimming took off 6 bases at V and 8 bases at J, with 21 bases between the two ends. CDR3 length: 15 amino acids. CDR3 bases: TGTGCCAGCAGACCTAATTGGGGAGGAGAGGGTACGCAGTATTTT. Its translation: CASRPNWGGEGTQYF.

This chain links TRBV4-3 with TRBJ1-6; the D is unclear. Germline V lookup: CDR1 LGHNA, CDR2 YSLEER. Deletions cut 0 bases from V and 5 bases from J, with 8 bases between. The length of the CDR3 is 15 residues. CDR3 coding DNA: TGCGCCAGCAGCCAAGATGGAGGGAATAATTCACCCCTCCACTTT. Amino acids: CASSQDGGNNSPLHF.

The J gene is TRBJ1-6, the V gene TRBV27, with D maybe TRBD1 (5 bases). The CDR3 contains 15 residues. CDR1 is MNHEY and CDR2 is SMNVEV in the germline V gene (reference sequence). The ends were cut back, 0 bases at V and 11 bases at J, with 14 bases in the middle. CDR3 region: CASSLSGLPRTPLHF. CDR3 sequence (DNA): TGTGCCAGCAGTTTATCGGGACTCCCTCGGACACCCCTCCACTTT.

CDR3 in DNA: TGTGCCAGCAGCTTAGGGGGGGAAATCCCCTACGAGCAGTACTTC. Translation: CASSLGGEIPYEQYF. V is TRBV7-2 and J is TRBJ2-7; D is possibly TRBD2 (6 bases). Trimming left V 1 base short and J 2 bases short, with 12 bases between. The CDR3 is 15 residues long. In germline, CDR1 is SGHTA, CDR2 FQGNSA.

This rearrangement joins TRBV4-2 to TRBJ2-5; the D gene is possibly TRBD1 (5 bases). Looked up from germline, CDR1 is LGHNA and CDR2 is YNFKEQ. Trimming removed 0 bases from V and 2 bases from J, with 10 bases in between. CDR3 length: 15 residues. In DNA, the CDR3 is TGTGCCAGCAGCCAAGATTCAGGGCCTCAAGAGACCCAGTACTTC. Encoded protein: CASSQDSGPQETQYF.

This chain connects TRBV10-3 to TRBJ2-1; TRBD2 matches 12 bases. CDR1 and CDR2 from the germline V gene are ENHRY and SYGVKD. Trimming at V came to 2 bases and at J to 7 bases, leaving 6 bases not matched to a gene. The CDR3 extends over 16 amino acids. Written as DNA, the CDR3 is TGTGCCATCAGTGAGGCTAGCGGGAGGGCCAGGAATGAGCAGTTCTTC. Translated: CAISEASGRARNEQFF.

The CDR3 region has the DNA TGCGCCAGCAGTGAAGGGGGACTAGCGGAAACCGGGGAGCTGTTTTTT. It is translated as CASSEGGLAETGELFF. This chain connects TRBV10-2 to TRBJ2-2; 11 bases line up with TRBD2. Per germline, CDR1 WSHSY and CDR2 SAAADI. This CDR3 is 16 amino acids long. V was clipped by 3 bases and J by 5 bases; unmatched bases: 5.

This sequence joins TRBV5-1 and TRBJ1-2; D is perhaps TRBD1 (5 bases). The V end lost 4 bases, the J end lost 1 base, and 11 bases lay between the germline ends. Germline V CDR1 and CDR2: SGHRS, YFSETQ. The CDR3 runs 14 residues. CDR3 DNA sequence: TGCGCCAGCAGCCCGCGGGGGGGTAACTATGGCTACACCTTC. This codes for CASSPRGGNYGYTF.

The V and J genes are TRBV6-6 and TRBJ1-2; D is perhaps TRBD1 (5 bases). The V and J ends lost 7 bases and 4 bases respectively, with 16 bases between them. CDR1 MNHNY and CDR2 SVGAGI come from the germline V gene (reference sequence). The CDR3 runs 14 residues. CDR3 region: CASTPLRDFYGYTF. CDR3 DNA: TGTGCCAGCACCCCCCTCAGGGACTTCTATGGCTACACCTTC.

This rearrangement joins TRBV25-1 to TRBJ2-2; TRBD2 matches at 8 bases. V lost 4 bases and J lost 0; bases outside the gene matches: 1. The germline gives CDR1 MGHDK, CDR2 SYGVNS. The CDR3 sequence is 15 residues long. The CDR3, as DNA: TGTGCCAGCAGTGTACTAGCGGCGAACACCGGGGAGCTGTTTTTT. Its protein is CASSVLAANTGELFF.

The sample holds one count of this clone. The CDR3 region has the DNA TGTGCCAGCAGCTTACAGGGGGGGAACACTGAAGCTTTCTTT. It specifies CASSLQGGNTEAFF. The chain combines TRBV7-9 with TRBJ1-1; 7 nucleotides align to TRBD1. Trimming removed 2 bases from V and 1 base from J; junction bases left unmatched: 1. The V gene's germline CDR1 is SEHNR and CDR2 FQNEAQ (reference sequence). This CDR3 contains 14 residues.

The V and J genes are TRBV5-1 and TRBJ1-4; D not certain. The CDR3 is 14 residues long. CDR1 and CDR2 (germline): SGHRS, YFSETQ. V dropped 0 bases and J dropped 8 bases, with 11 bases sitting between them. CDR3 in amino acids: CASSLVPEPEKLFF. The CDR3 nucleotides read TGCGCCAGCAGCTTGGTTCCAGAGCCCGAAAAACTGTTTTTT.

The V and J genes are TRBV28 and TRBJ2-5, with D possibly being TRBD2 (6 bases). Trimming cost V 3 bases and J 2 bases, with 13 bases left between them. This CDR3 has 15 amino acids. From germline, CDR1 is MDHEN and CDR2 SYDVKM. The CDR3 reads CASSLDRGRQETQYF. In DNA form, the CDR3 reads TGTGCCAGCAGTTTGGATAGAGGGAGGCAAGAGACCCAGTACTTC. The complete variable domain, with remaining parts taken from reference TRBV28 and TRBJ2-5, reads DVKVTQSSRYLVKRTGEKVFLECVQDMDHENMFWYRQDPGLGLRLIYFSYDVKMKEKGDIPEGYSVSREKKERFSLILESASTNQTSMYLCASSLDRGRQETQYFGPGTRLLVL.

Here the CDR3 DNA reads TGTGCCAGCAGCCCCGGGGGGTCAGAGTTTAGAAATGAGCAGTTCTTC. Encoded protein: CASSPGGSEFRNEQFF. This chain links TRBV7-9 with TRBJ2-1; 7 bases align to TRBD2. CDR1 is SEHNR and CDR2 is FQNEAQ in the germline V gene (reference sequence). Losses at the gene ends were 5 bases for V and 7 bases for J; bases not matched to a gene: 14. This CDR3 comprises 16 residues. Variable domain in full (rest from reference TRBV7-9 and TRBJ2-1): DTGVSQNPRHKITKRGQNVTFRCDPISEHNRLYWYRQTLGQGPEFLTYFQNEAQLEKSRLLSDRFSAERPKGSFSTLEIQRTEQGDSAMYLCASSPGGSEFRNEQFFGPGTRLTVL.

CDR3: CAISEQGLRIYNSPLHF. For the CDR3, the DNA is TGTGCCATCAGTGAGCAGGGCCTCCGGATCTATAATTCACCCCTCCACTTT. The chain carries TRBV10-3 and TRBJ1-6; D might be TRBD1 (5 bases). Trimming took 2 bases from V and 3 from J, leaving 14 bases between them. CDR1 ENHRY and CDR2 SYGVKD come from the germline V gene. The CDR3 is 17 amino acids.

This chain connects TRBV19 to TRBJ2-3; 7 bases fit TRBD1. V lost 6 bases, J lost 5 bases, and 8 bases stayed unmatched. Germline V gene lookup returns CDR1 LNHDA and CDR2 SQIVND (reference sequence). The CDR3 runs to 14 residues. The CDR3 is CASSTGVHKDTQYF. The CDR3 nucleotides read TGTGCCAGTAGCACAGGGGTACACAAAGATACGCAGTATTTT.

This clone was counted a single time. The CDR3 DNA reads TGTGCCAGCAGGCAACGAGGGGCAGAGAGGAATGAGCAGTTCTTC. This codes for CASRQRGAERNEQFF. The V gene is TRBV27, the J gene TRBJ2-1, with D perhaps given as TRBD1 or TRBD2 (5 bases each). Germline V CDR1 and CDR2: MNHEY, SMNVEV (reference sequence). V was shortened by 6 bases and J by 7 bases, with 19 bases between the two germline ends. This CDR3 has 15 residues.